The 19 T cell receptor beta chains reported below all come from one sample, sequenced in a study of cytomegalovirus exposure and HLA in healthy donors. Amplification used 60 Vbeta primers and 13 Jbeta primers. TCRdb's copy holds only in-frame clones and misses some; the assay was immunoSEQ multiplex PCR. The sample yields over 85,000 clones, over 65% seen once. Source material: PBMCs. The receptors shown here come from a man in his forties in good health and CMV-seronegative.

The CDR3 protein is CASSQEPVGGSAPLHF. As DNA, the CDR3 is TGCGCCAGCAGCCAAGAACCGGTTGGTGGTTCCGCACCCCTCCACTTT. The chain has TRBV4-1 and TRBJ1-6; D not resolved. Looked up from germline, CDR1 is MGHRA and CDR2 is YSYEKL. The CDR3 is made up of 16 amino acids. V lost 0 bases, J lost 11 bases, and 17 bases lay in between.

The chain employs TRBV2 and TRBJ2-1; the match to TRBD2 covers 9 bases. The CDR3 runs 11 residues. From germline, CDR1 is SNHLY and CDR2 FYNNEI. The DNA of the CDR3 is TGTAGCGGGGGGACCTACAATGAGCAGTTCTTC. This codes for CSGGTYNEQFF. The full variable domain, in which reference TRBV2 and TRBJ2-1 provide the parts outside the CDR3, is EPEVTQTPSHQVTQMGQEVILRCVPISNHLYFYWYRQILGQKVEFLVSFYNNEISEKSEIFDDQFSVERPDGSNFTLKIRSTKLEDSAMYFCSGGTYNEQFFGPGTRLTVL.

J is TRBJ1-5 and V is TRBV19; tentative D call: TRBD1 (5 bases). Germline V gives CDR1 LNHDA, CDR2 SQIVND (reference sequence). Trimming took 6 bases from V and 1 from J, leaving 7 bases between them. The length of the CDR3 is 13 residues. CDR3 sequence: CASRDMSNQPQHF. As DNA, the CDR3 is TGTGCCAGTAGGGACATGAGCAATCAGCCCCAGCATTTT.

This clone was seen a single time. The chain combines TRBV6-5 with TRBJ2-5; D is unclear. This CDR3 region has 12 residues. The V end was cut by 8 bases, the J end by 5 bases, with 12 bases between. From germline, CDR1 is MNHEY and CDR2 SVGAGI. CDR3 protein: CASHGYGETQYF. The CDR3 DNA reads TGTGCCAGCCACGGGTACGGGGAGACCCAGTACTTC.

This clone has only one observation. The V and J genes are TRBV25-1 and TRBJ1-2, with 8 nucleotides matching TRBD1. V lost 0 bases to trimming and J lost 1 base; unmatched junction nucleotides: 10. The length of the CDR3 is 18 residues. Germline CDR1 is MGHDK and CDR2 is SYGVNS. Here the CDR3 reads CASSEYWAGGVFNYGYTF. CDR3 coding DNA: TGTGCCAGCAGTGAATATTGGGCAGGGGGCGTTTTTAACTATGGCTACACCTTC.

The chain employs TRBV12-5 and TRBJ2-2, with D maybe TRBD1 (6 bases). V was trimmed by 7 bases and J by 6 bases, leaving 6 bases between them. From germline, CDR1 is LGHNT and CDR2 FRNRAP. The CDR3 extends over 11 amino acids. The CDR3 DNA is TGTGCTAGTGCAGGGGCCGGGGAGCTGTTTTTT. Encoded protein: CASAGAGELFF.

The rearrangement links TRBV7-9 to TRBJ2-4, with a possible D match to TRBD2 (5 bases). CDR1 is SEHNR, CDR2 FQNEAQ, per germline (reference sequence). This CDR3 is 12 amino acids long. With 6 bases removed from V and 13 bases from J, the gap between germline ends came to 16 bases. Here the CDR3 DNA reads TGTGCCAGCAGGGGAGTCGCCAGCTTACAGTACTTC. Its protein product is CASRGVASLQYF.

CDR3 bases: TGTGCCAGCAGCGTAGCCGAGCCTGACGAGCAGTACTTC. Translating gives CASSVAEPDEQYF. This sequence joins TRBV9 and TRBJ2-7; D not certain. CDR3 length: 13 amino acids. Germline V lookup: CDR1 SGDLS, CDR2 YYNGEE. Trimming shortened V by 0 bases and J by 5 bases, and 9 bases separated the two germline ends. Variable domain in full (rest from reference TRBV9 and TRBJ2-7): DSGVTQTPKHLITATGQRVTLRCSPRSGDLSVYWYQQSLDQGLQFLIQYYNGEERAKGNILERFSAQQFPDLHSELNLSSLELGDSALYFCASSVAEPDEQYFGPGTRLTVT.

The V and J genes are TRBV15 and TRBJ2-5; D unresolved. Germline CDR1 and CDR2: LNHNV and YYDKDF (reference sequence). The germline V and J ends were trimmed by 0 bases and 5 bases, with 7 bases remaining between them. The CDR3 is 13 residues long. Here the CDR3 reads CATSRDPGETQYF. The CDR3 bases are TGTGCCACCAGCAGAGATCCCGGGGAGACCCAGTACTTC.

The rearrangement uses TRBV7-2 and TRBJ2-7; TRBD2 might be the D (6 bases). Germline V gene data show CDR1 as SGHTA and CDR2 as FQGNSA. The V and J ends lost 8 bases and 0 bases respectively, with 8 bases between them. The CDR3 runs to 12 residues. In DNA form, the CDR3 reads TGTGCCAGCGGGAGGAGCTCCTACGAGCAGTACTTC. Its translation is CASGRSSYEQYF.

The chain couples TRBV19 to TRBJ1-1; a weak D match, TRBD1 (6 bases). V lost 2 bases and J lost 7, with 14 bases in between. The CDR3 loop spans 14 amino acids. Germline V gives CDR1 LNHDA, CDR2 SQIVND (reference sequence). CDR3 sequence (DNA): TGTGCCAGTAGTATACAAGGGGGTCCTGGTGAAGCTTTCTTT. Its translation is CASSIQGGPGEAFF.

This chain joins TRBV6-1 and TRBJ2-2; a weak D match, TRBD2 (6 bases). Trimming shortened V by 2 bases and J by 5 bases, and 15 bases separated the two germline ends. The CDR3 is 16 amino acids. Germline CDR1 and CDR2: MNHNS and SASEGT. The CDR3 DNA sequence: TGTGCCAGCAGTGAACGGGGGAGCTCGGGTACCGGGGAGCTGTTTTTT. Translating it yields CASSERGSSGTGELFF.

V usage is TRBV2 and J usage is TRBJ1-1; 7 positions agree with TRBD1. The J segment lost 1 base and the V segment lost 5 bases, leaving 1 base of the junction unmatched. Germline V gene data show CDR1 as SNHLY and CDR2 as FYNNEI. The CDR3 runs to 13 residues. CDR3 sequence: CASSNRGNTEAFF. The CDR3 DNA reads as TGTGCCAGCAGTAACAGGGGGAACACTGAAGCTTTCTTT.

The chain is built from TRBV4-2 and TRBJ1-3, with D maybe TRBD1 (5 bases). V was trimmed by 2 bases and J by 4 bases, leaving 15 bases between them. Looked up from germline, CDR1 is LGHNA and CDR2 is YNFKEQ. CDR3 length: 16 residues. The CDR3 is CASSQTRGLPGNTIYF. As DNA, the CDR3 is TGTGCCAGCAGCCAAACGAGGGGACTTCCAGGAAACACCATATATTTT.

The V and J genes are TRBV21-1 and TRBJ1-1. TRBV21-1 is marked as a pseudogene. CDR3 length: 15 residues. CDR3 DNA sequence: TGTGCCAGCAGCAAAGTGGGGAGGGTCAAACCAGAAGCTTTCTTT. It translates to CASSKVGRVKPEAFF.

The gene calls are TRBV27 and TRBJ2-2; D may be TRBD1 (5 bases). Trimming pared 5 bases from V and 4 bases from J, leaving 14 bases between. This CDR3 spans 15 amino acids. CDR1 is MNHEY, CDR2 SMNVEV, per germline (reference sequence). The CDR3 DNA sequence: TGTGCCAGCAGTCCCCGCAGGGTCGGCACCGGGGAGCTGTTTTTT. Protein: CASSPRRVGTGELFF.

The CDR3 protein is CASSFSRQGATGNTIYF. The CDR3 region has the DNA TGTGCCAGCAGTTTCTCTCGACAGGGGGCTACTGGAAACACCATATATTTT. The chain recombines TRBV28 with TRBJ1-3, with TRBD1 identical over 10 bases. J was trimmed by 2 bases and V by 3 bases; bases with no gene match: 7. This CDR3 spans 17 amino acids. The germline gives CDR1 MDHEN, CDR2 SYDVKM.

This chain joins TRBV28 and TRBJ2-2; 7 positions agree with TRBD1. Germline V gene sequence: CDR1 MDHEN, CDR2 SYDVKM. V lost 5 bases to trimming and J lost 4 bases; unmatched junction nucleotides: 10. The CDR3 consists of 16 residues. DNA of the CDR3: TGTGCCAGCAGTCCTACAGGGGTCCTACTCACCGGGGAGCTGTTTTTT. Protein product: CASSPTGVLLTGELFF.

This sequence joins TRBV29-1 and TRBJ2-1; 8 bases are a match to TRBD2. Germline V gene lookup returns CDR1 SQVTM and CDR2 ANQGSEA. V trimming: 2 bases; J trimming: 7 bases; junction bases outside the gene matches: 7. This CDR3 is 14 amino acids long. CDR3 residues: CSVEPGGRVNEQFF. The CDR3 DNA is TGCAGCGTTGAACCGGGAGGGCGAGTGAATGAGCAGTTCTTC.